Listed below are T cell receptor beta chains from one sample, sequenced in a study of response to subunit inactivated influenza vaccine. TCRdb called the RT-PCR reads again in MiXCR, with one record for every CDR3 protein. The sample lists 590,000 or so distinct CDR3 sequences, about 14% seen once, with roughly 7.6% in the top ten. Source: PBMCs from blood, taken around 15 days before vaccination. These receptors came from a man in his fifties or sixties who received an inactivated influenza vaccine. The CDR3 runs from the conserved cysteine through the conserved F or W. D genes are given only for firm matches. The size of a clone is reported for some rows only, either as once, few or many, or as a class for expanded clones.

d_gene,v_gene,abundance,j_gene,CDR3aa,CDR3nt
TRBD2,TRBV12-3/TRBV12-4,many,TRBJ2-5,CASTVAGDQETQYF,TGTGCCAGCACTGTCGCGGGGGACCAAGAGACCCAGTACTTC
TRBD2,TRBV6-1,NA,TRBJ2-2,CASNTGLAAHTGELFF,TGTGCCAGCAACACGGGACTAGCGGCTCACACCGGGGAGCTGTTTTTT
TRBD1,TRBV28,few,TRBJ2-7,CASSPPGQGAHEQYF,TGTGCCAGCAGTCCCCCGGGACAGGGGGCCCACGAGCAGTACTTC
NA,TRBV20-1,NA,TRBJ1-2,CSGSPPPGYGYTF,TGCAGTGGTAGCCCCCCCCCGGGGTATGGCTACACCTTC
TRBD2,TRBV29-1,NA,TRBJ2-2,CSVSGRANGELFF,TGCAGCGTGAGCGGGAGGGCTAACGGGGAGCTGTTTTTT
NA,TRBV27,NA,TRBJ2-3,CASSLEGPTGDRRGDTQYF,TGTGCCAGCAGTTTAGAGGGACCAACCGGGGACCGGAGGGGAGATACGCAGTATTTT
TRBD1,TRBV29-1,few,TRBJ1-5,CSVRQGGNQPQHF,TGCAGCGTACGACAGGGGGGAAATCAGCCCCAGCATTTT
TRBD2,TRBV2,NA,TRBJ2-1,CARSLALTGGGFYNEQFF,TGTGCCCGCAGTTTAGCCCTCACTGGCGGGGGGTTCTACAATGAGCAGTTCTTC
TRBD2,TRBV18,few,TRBJ2-5,CASSPPGRGRAETQYF,TGTGCCAGCTCACCACCGGGCCGAGGGAGGGCCGAGACCCAGTACTTC
TRBD2,TRBV7-9,NA,TRBJ2-7,CASSLVTSGVFEQYF,TGTGCCAGCAGCTTAGTTACTAGCGGGGTGTTCGAGCAGTACTTC
TRBD2,TRBV25-1,NA,TRBJ2-3,CASSEWATTSADTQYF,TGTGCCAGCAGTGAATGGGCCACGACTAGCGCAGATACGCAGTATTTT
TRBD2,TRBV12-3/TRBV12-4,few,TRBJ2-7,CASSPVERDGKSYEQYF,TGTGCCAGCAGCCCTGTGGAGCGGGACGGAAAATCCTACGAGCAGTACTTC
NA,TRBV4-3,NA,TRBJ2-7,CASSQDLGNRVSEQYF,TGCGCCAGCAGCCAAGATCTGGGAAACAGGGTGAGCGAGCAGTACTTC
TRBD1,TRBV6-1,few,TRBJ2-3,CASRTGTGHRDTQYF,TGTGCCAGCAGAACCGGGACAGGGCATCGGGATACGCAGTATTTT
NA,TRBV20-1,NA,TRBJ2-5,CSAGRGTQETQYF,TGCAGTGCGGGGCGGGGCACCCAAGAGACCCAGTACTTC
TRBD2,TRBV3-1,few,TRBJ2-5,CASSRLAGGTQYF,TGTGCCAGCAGCAGACTAGCGGGTGGGACCCAGTACTTC
TRBD1,TRBV6-2/TRBV6-3,few,TRBJ1-1,CASRTGQSVAFF,TGTGCCAGCAGGACGGGACAGTCTGTGGCTTTCTTT
NA,TRBV6-1,NA,TRBJ1-3,CASSEARHRNSGNTIYF,TGTGCCAGCAGTGAAGCGCGTCACAGAAACTCTGGAAACACCATATATTTT
NA,TRBV5-1,many,TRBJ1-6,CASSPDGPSNSPLHF,TGCGCCAGCAGCCCAGACGGGCCCTCTAATTCACCCCTCCACTTT
TRBD2,TRBV9,few,TRBJ2-5,CASSVARLASQETQYF,TGTGCCAGCAGCGTAGCTAGACTAGCGTCCCAAGAGACCCAGTACTTC
NA,TRBV18,NA,TRBJ1-2,CASSPPTSNYGYTF,TGTGCCAGCTCACCCCCCACAAGTAACTATGGCTACACCTTC
NA,TRBV12-3/TRBV12-4,NA,TRBJ2-2,CASSSTTGPGELFF,TGTGCCAGCAGTAGTACTACAGGGCCCGGGGAGCTGTTTTTT
NA,TRBV20-1,NA,TRBJ1-6,CSASPGGGTHNSPLHF,TGCAGTGCTAGCCCGGGGGGTGGGACACATAATTCACCCCTCCACTTT
TRBD2,TRBV7-8,few,TRBJ2-3,CASSWDVKTSGRTDTQYF,TGTGCCAGCAGTTGGGACGTTAAGACTAGCGGGAGAACAGATACGCAGTATTTT
TRBD2,TRBV30,NA,TRBJ2-1,CAWSVRVAGVGNEQFF,TGTGCCTGGAGTGTACGGGTAGCGGGAGTGGGGAATGAGCAGTTCTTC
TRBD1,TRBV6-5,many,TRBJ1-5,CASRYRGDNQPQHF,TGTGCCAGCAGATACAGGGGTGACAATCAGCCCCAGCATTTT
TRBD1,TRBV4-1,NA,TRBJ2-7,CASSQLLGQGAVYEQYF,TGCGCCAGCAGCCAACTCCTCGGACAGGGGGCCGTGTACGAGCAGTACTTC
NA,TRBV7-2,many,TRBJ1-1,CASSTGGRAFF,TGTGCCAGCAGCACCGGCGGGAGGGCTTTCTTT
NA,TRBV6-1,NA,TRBJ1-1,CASSKDLTEAFF,TGTGCCAGCAGTAAGGACCTCACTGAAGCTTTCTTT
TRBD2,TRBV3-1,many,TRBJ2-5,CASSLISGKETQYF,TGTGCCAGCAGCCTCATTAGCGGGAAAGAGACCCAGTACTTC
NA,TRBV28,many,TRBJ1-2,CASSLANYGYTF,TGTGCCAGCAGTTTAGCTAACTATGGCTACACCTTC
NA,TRBV20-1,few,TRBJ1-1,CSARAGTEAFF,TGCAGTGCTAGAGCCGGGACTGAAGCTTTCTTT
TRBD2,TRBV5-1,few,TRBJ2-3,CASSLSGPGGDTQYF,TGCGCCAGCAGCCTTAGCGGGCCGGGCGGCGATACGCAGTATTTT
TRBD2,TRBV5-1,NA,TRBJ2-6,CASSPESGIRGSGANVLTF,TGCGCCAGCAGCCCAGAGAGCGGGATAAGAGGCTCTGGGGCCAACGTCCTGACTTTC
TRBD1,TRBV20-1,NA,TRBJ2-5,CSAKAGGGETQYF,TGCAGTGCTAAAGCAGGGGGCGGAGAGACCCAGTACTTC
TRBD2,TRBV6-2/TRBV6-3,NA,TRBJ2-7,CASSYASGTYEQYF,TGTGCCAGCAGTTATGCTAGCGGGACCTACGAGCAGTACTTC